These 13 T cell receptor beta chains originate from one sample sequenced in a study of PD-1 blockade in classical Hodgkin lymphoma. Time point noted: newly diagnosed, previously untreated cHL patient sample. Clones were read by immunoSEQ multiplex PCR, and TCRdb kept only the in-frame ones, dropping some. The table includes some 23,000 clones, 94% detected once. Material for sequencing was peripheral blood mononuclear cells (PBMCs). Every receptor here comes from a human donor with classical Hodgkin lymphoma.

This clone was detected once. The rearrangement links TRBV7-2 to TRBJ2-1; the D gene is possibly TRBD2 (7 bases). Germline CDR1 reads SGHTA; CDR2 reads FQGNSA. The CDR3 sequence is 15 residues long. V lost 7 bases to trimming and J lost 10 bases, with 23 bases between them. In DNA form, the CDR3 reads TGTGCCAGCATCTCACGCCCCGGGGGGCTCGGAGAGCAGTTCTTC. Encoded protein: CASISRPGGLGEQFF.

The V call is TRBV7-9, the J call TRBJ2-5; D is unclear. V was trimmed by 5 bases and J by 4 bases, leaving 14 bases between them. The CDR3 spans 14 residues. Looked up from germline, CDR1 is SEHNR and CDR2 is FQNEAQ (reference sequence). CDR3 nucleotides: TGTGCCAGCAGCCCCCAGGAATATCTAGAGACCCAGTACTTC. This codes for CASSPQEYLETQYF.

The CDR3 nucleotides read TGTGCCAGCAGTCTAGGGACAGCAACTAATGAAAAACTGTTTTTT. Protein product: CASSLGTATNEKLFF. The chain joins TRBV6-5 to TRBJ1-4; 7 nucleotides agree with TRBD1. Germline values: CDR1 MNHEY, CDR2 SVGAGI. With V trimmed by 5 bases and J by 0 bases, 3 bases remained unmatched. This CDR3 region has 15 residues.

This clone was picked up one time. The CDR3 DNA reads TGTGCCAGCAGCTTGCCGCACAATGAGCAGTTCTTC. This encodes CASSLPHNEQFF. The V gene is TRBV5-4, the J gene TRBJ2-1; D call uncertain. V dropped 1 base and J dropped 5 bases, with 4 bases sitting between them. Germline V gene lookup returns CDR1 SGHNT and CDR2 YYREEE (reference sequence). The CDR3 is 12 amino acids.

The chain is built from TRBV5-1 and TRBJ1-5, with unresolved D. Trimming stripped 0 bases from V and 5 bases from J, with 12 bases between. This CDR3 is 15 amino acids long. CDR1 SGHRS and CDR2 YFSETQ come from the germline V gene. CDR3 DNA sequence: TGCGCCAGCAGCTTGGACGGGGTGATGGATCAGCCCCAGCATTTT. This codes for CASSLDGVMDQPQHF.

The rearrangement uses TRBV6-6 and TRBJ2-2, with TRBD2 matching over 8 bases. The CDR3 length is 16 residues. Losses at the gene ends were 4 bases for V and 4 bases for J; bases not matched to a gene: 8. The V gene's germline CDR1 is MNHNY and CDR2 SVGAGI (reference sequence). The CDR3 loop reads CASSSQAGVVTGELFF. The DNA of the CDR3 is TGTGCCAGCAGTTCCCAAGCGGGAGTGGTCACCGGGGAGCTGTTTTTT.

The chain joins TRBV6-5 to TRBJ2-7; tentative D call: TRBD1 (6 bases). V lost 6 bases, J lost 0 bases, and 12 bases lay in between. Germline values: CDR1 MNHEY, CDR2 SVGAGI. The CDR3 extends over 14 amino acids. Here the CDR3 reads CASSRTANSYEQYF. The DNA of the CDR3 is TGTGCCAGCAGCCGGACAGCTAACTCCTACGAGCAGTACTTC.

The CDR3 region has the DNA TGTGCCAGCAGTTTTTCGGGACAGAGCAATCAGCCCCAGCATTTT. Translated: CASSFSGQSNQPQHF. The chain joins TRBV27 to TRBJ1-5; 7 bases align to TRBD1. From germline, CDR1 is MNHEY and CDR2 SMNVEV (reference sequence). The CDR3 is 15 residues long. With 3 bases clipped from V and 1 base from J, the junction kept 3 bases outside the gene matches.

V and J are TRBV2 and TRBJ2-5; tentatively, D is TRBD1 or TRBD2 (5 bases each). Germline V lookup: CDR1 SNHLY, CDR2 FYNNEI. V lost 4 bases and J lost 4, with 10 bases in between. This CDR3 has 13 residues. As DNA, the CDR3 is TGTGCCAGCAGTGGTGGGACCGGAGAGACCCAGTACTTC. Residues: CASSGGTGETQYF.

The V call is TRBV9, the J call TRBJ2-3; perhaps TRBD2 as D (6 bases). Trimming shortened V by 3 bases and J by 0 bases, and 14 bases separated the two germline ends. Germline V lookup: CDR1 SGDLS, CDR2 YYNGEE. The CDR3 runs 16 residues. The CDR3 nucleotides read TGTGCCAGCAGCGCCCTGACTAGGCTGAGCACAGATACGCAGTATTTT. Translated: CASSALTRLSTDTQYF.

This chain uses TRBV23-1 with TRBJ2-5, with 8 bases that match TRBD2. TRBV23-1 is noted as an ORF with a role that remains uncertain. V dropped 0 bases and J dropped 6; count of bases not matched to a gene: 12. The CDR3 extends over 17 amino acids. The CDR3 sequence: CASSQSSGGGPLQTQYF. As DNA, the CDR3 is TGCGCCAGCAGTCAATCGAGCGGGGGTGGTCCTCTCCAGACCCAGTACTTC.

The chain links TRBV14 to TRBJ1-4; D not resolved. CDR1 and CDR2 (germline): SGHDN, FVKESK. V lost 2 bases and J 8 bases, leaving 21 bases between the germline ends. The CDR3 has 17 residues. Here the CDR3 DNA reads TGTGCCAGCAGCCAAAAGTCATGGGCACTGACCGGGGAAAAACTGTTTTTT. It specifies CASSQKSWALTGEKLFF.

V gene TRBV5-6 combines with J gene TRBJ2-1; D could derive from TRBD1 or TRBD2 (5 bases each). Germline CDR1 and CDR2: SGHDT and YYEEEE. This CDR3 is 12 amino acids long. V shed 4 bases and J shed 7 bases, with 9 bases lying between them. The CDR3 loop reads CASSLGTNEQFF. CDR3 in DNA: TGTGCCAGCAGCCTCGGGACGAATGAGCAGTTCTTC.